What follows describes a single T cell receptor (beta chain). This entry belongs to a study of CD8 T cells in Susac syndrome. Random hexamers were used to reverse transcribe about 0.5 to 1 ug of RNA. Each CDR3 protein gets one entry after TCRdb re-called the immunoSEQ multiplex PCR reads with MiXCR. The sample yields 150,000 to 200,000 distinct CDR3 sequences, under 95% seen once. CDR1 and CDR2 from the germline V gene are MDHEN and SYDVKM. The CDR3 totals 14 residues. Trimming stripped 8 bases from V and 0 bases from J, with 11 bases between. Sequencing was done on a sample of CD4+ T cells from PBMCs. This receptor was taken from a human donor in good health. The genes are TRBV28 and TRBJ2-4, with D possibly TRBD2 on 6 matching bases. For the CDR3, the DNA is TGTGCCAGCCGGGAGTTGTTAGCCAAAAACATTCAGTACTTC. Translation: CASRELLAKNIQYF.